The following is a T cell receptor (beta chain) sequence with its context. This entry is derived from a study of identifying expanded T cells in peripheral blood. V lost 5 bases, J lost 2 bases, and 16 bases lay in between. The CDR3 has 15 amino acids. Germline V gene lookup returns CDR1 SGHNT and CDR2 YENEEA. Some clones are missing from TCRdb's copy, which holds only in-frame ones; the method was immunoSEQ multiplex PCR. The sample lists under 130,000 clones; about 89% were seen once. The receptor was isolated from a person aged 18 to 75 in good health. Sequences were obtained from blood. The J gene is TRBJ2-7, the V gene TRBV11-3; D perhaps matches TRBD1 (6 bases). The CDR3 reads CASSLFGGSAYEQYF. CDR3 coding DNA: TGTGCCAGCAGCCTGTTTGGGGGCTCGGCCTACGAGCAGTACTTC.